The text below deals with one T cell receptor beta chain. This CDR3 spans 16 amino acids. V was shortened by 5 bases and J by 0 bases, with 13 bases between the two germline ends. Germline loops: CDR1 SEHNR, CDR2 FQNEAQ (reference sequence). This sample is part of a study of blood T cell repertoires in COVID-19. Study-level information: Samples representing acute and convalescent COVID-19 were sourced from the United States, Italy and Spain. Sources were T cells, B-cell-depleted T cells, or PBMCs; the material itself was cDNA or gDNA.

Authors' data handling: How many nucleated cells were present was estimated from reference gene primer amplification. Method: immunoSEQ multiplex PCR; TCRdb's copy keeps in-frame clones and lacks some. That table supplies the V and J calls and clone size; D and trimming were determined from the DNA. In the table there are about 210,000 clones, approximately 91% of which are singletons. The TCR sequence derives from a middle-aged woman with acute or convalescent COVID-19. This sequence joins TRBV7-9 and TRBJ2-2; TRBD1 is a possible D gene (6 bases). Material for sequencing was peripheral blood. The CDR3 bases are TGTGCCAGCAGCCCACGGGACACCGCGAACACCGGGGAGCTGTTTTTT. Its protein product is CASSPRDTANTGELFF.